This T cell receptor (beta chain) was captured by sequencing in a study of blood T cell repertoires in COVID-19. Produced via immunoSEQ multiplex PCR; TCRdb's table is partial and in-frame only. In the table there are 190,000 or so clones, approximately 86% of which are singletons. Germline V gene data show CDR1 as LNHDA and CDR2 as SQIVND (reference sequence). The length of the CDR3 is 16 residues. V lost 5 bases and J lost 5, with 19 bases in between. The source of this sequence is a man aged 35 to 55 with active or convalescent COVID-19. The chain carries TRBV19 and TRBJ2-1, with D perhaps matching TRBD1 (6 bases). The sample comprised peripheral blood. CDR3 loop: CASSDSPMTGDNEQFF. The CDR3 coding sequence is TGTGCCAGTAGTGATAGTCCCATGACAGGAGACAATGAGCAGTTCTTC. Based on the CDR3 plus reference TRBV19 and TRBJ2-1, the full variable domain is DGGITQSPKYLFRKEGQNVTLSCEQNLNHDAMYWYRQDPGQGLRLIYYSQIVNDFQKGDIAEGYSVSREKKESFPLTVTSAQKNPTAFYLCASSDSPMTGDNEQFFGPGTRLTVL.